The rows below give T cell receptor beta chains drawn from one sample of a study of cytomegalovirus exposure and HLA in healthy donors. Measured with immunoSEQ multiplex PCR; TCRdb has only the in-frame clones, and not every one. The sample has 150,000 or so clones, around 68% seen once. Sequencing was performed on PBMCs. Receptor source: a man aged 25-45 years in good health and CMV-seronegative. CDR3s include the opening cysteine and the closing phenylalanine or tryptophan. The D gene is left open where the match is weak. Not all rows give a size; the values are once, few, many and, for expanded clones, a class.

CDR3aa: CASSPGDRAYEQYF
CDR3nt: TGTGCCAGCAGTCCGGGGGACAGGGCCTACGAGCAGTACTTC
d_gene: TRBD1
abundance: NA
v_gene: TRBV28
j_gene: TRBJ2-7

CDR3aa: CASSLEDRAVYGYTF
CDR3nt: TGTGCCAGCAGCTTAGAAGACAGGGCGGTCTATGGCTACACCTTC
d_gene: TRBD1
abundance: NA
v_gene: TRBV7-2
j_gene: TRBJ1-2

CDR3aa: CASRPSGGTNTEAFF
CDR3nt: TGTGCCAGCAGGCCTTCCGGGGGAACGAACACTGAAGCTTTCTTT
d_gene: NA
abundance: NA
v_gene: TRBV28
j_gene: TRBJ1-1

CDR3aa: CASSPPDRGYGYTF
CDR3nt: TGTGCCAGCAGCCCCCCGGACAGGGGCTATGGCTACACCTTC
d_gene: TRBD1
abundance: NA
v_gene: TRBV7-9
j_gene: TRBJ1-2

CDR3aa: CASSPGLEGAFF
CDR3nt: TGTGCCAGCAGCCCGGGGTTGGAAGGGGCTTTCTTT
d_gene: NA
abundance: NA
v_gene: TRBV7-2
j_gene: TRBJ1-1

CDR3aa: CASSQDPGQGVTDTQYF
CDR3nt: TGCGCCAGCAGCCAAGATCCGGGACAGGGTGTCACAGATACGCAGTATTTT
d_gene: TRBD1
abundance: NA
v_gene: TRBV4-3
j_gene: TRBJ2-3

CDR3aa: CASSESIGGGRVYNEQFF
CDR3nt: TGTGCCAGCAGTGAATCTATTGGCGGGGGGCGCGTATACAATGAGCAGTTCTTC
d_gene: TRBD2
abundance: NA
v_gene: TRBV25-1
j_gene: TRBJ2-1

CDR3aa: CASSLSRGNQPQHF
CDR3nt: TGTGCCAGCAGTTTATCGAGGGGGAATCAGCCCCAGCATTTT
d_gene: NA
abundance: NA
v_gene: TRBV27
j_gene: TRBJ1-5

CDR3aa: CASSEAQYRINTGELFF
CDR3nt: TGTGCCAGCAGTGAAGCGCAGTACAGAATAAACACCGGGGAGCTGTTTTTT
d_gene: NA
abundance: NA
v_gene: TRBV6-1
j_gene: TRBJ2-2

CDR3aa: CASQQGTQYF
CDR3nt: TGTGCCAGCCAACAGGGCACGCAGTATTTT
d_gene: NA
abundance: NA
v_gene: TRBV28
j_gene: TRBJ2-3

CDR3aa: CASSFPGTGETQYF
CDR3nt: TGTGCCAGCAGCTTCCCCGGGACAGGGGAGACCCAGTACTTC
d_gene: TRBD1
abundance: few
v_gene: TRBV7-9
j_gene: TRBJ2-5

CDR3aa: CSVVRDRDYEETQYF
CDR3nt: TGCAGCGTTGTAAGGGACAGGGACTATGAAGAGACCCAGTACTTC
d_gene: TRBD1
abundance: NA
v_gene: TRBV29-1
j_gene: TRBJ2-5

CDR3aa: CASSFGQGWSFF
CDR3nt: TGTGCCAGCAGCTTCGGACAGGGTTGGTCTTTCTTT
d_gene: TRBD1
abundance: NA
v_gene: TRBV5-6
j_gene: TRBJ1-1

CDR3aa: CASSPGGQYEQYF
CDR3nt: TGTGCCAGCAGCCCAGGGGGCCAATACGAGCAGTACTTC
d_gene: TRBD1
abundance: NA
v_gene: TRBV13
j_gene: TRBJ2-7

CDR3aa: CASSLLVGQGAVATQYF
CDR3nt: TGTGCCAGCAGTTTATTAGTAGGACAGGGGGCCGTGGCGACCCAGTACTTC
d_gene: TRBD1
abundance: NA
v_gene: TRBV28
j_gene: TRBJ2-5

CDR3aa: CASSFTQGGQETQYF
CDR3nt: TGTGCTAGCAGCTTCACCCAAGGGGGCCAAGAGACCCAGTACTTC
d_gene: NA
abundance: NA
v_gene: TRBV7-7
j_gene: TRBJ2-5

CDR3aa: CASSLAETGGAGYGYTF
CDR3nt: TGTGCCAGCAGCTTAGCGGAGACAGGGGGCGCAGGCTATGGCTACACCTTC
d_gene: TRBD1
abundance: NA
v_gene: TRBV7-6
j_gene: TRBJ1-2

CDR3aa: CASSYRSGGTDTQYF
CDR3nt: TGTGCCAGTAGCTATCGAAGCGGGGGTACAGATACGCAGTATTTT
d_gene: TRBD2
abundance: few
v_gene: TRBV19
j_gene: TRBJ2-3

CDR3aa: CASGPGYNEQFF
CDR3nt: TGTGCCAGCGGGCCCGGTTACAATGAGCAGTTCTTC
d_gene: NA
abundance: NA
v_gene: TRBV11-2
j_gene: TRBJ2-1

CDR3aa: CASSFDRRVETQYF
CDR3nt: TGTGCCAGCAGCTTCGATCGGCGGGTAGAGACCCAGTACTTC
d_gene: NA
abundance: NA
v_gene: TRBV7-8
j_gene: TRBJ2-5